Shown below are 11 T cell receptor beta chains from a single sample sequenced in a study of high-grade serous ovarian cancer treatment subgroups (dated by TCRdb to the early 2020s). Collection of tumor samples took place before definitive surgery or chemotherapy. The method was the immunoSEQ multiplex PCR assay. TCRdb holds this immuneACCESS table with in-frame rearrangements only. Some clones are missing; in checked studies, unresolved V genes explain under half, and the rest has no known cause. This sample gives a few thousand clones in total; about 74% of them show up just once. The top ten hold about 4.6% of the sample. What was sequenced was tumor tissue. These receptors came from a human donor with high-grade serous ovarian cancer.

This chain uses TRBV7-2 with TRBJ2-2, with 9 positions matching TRBD2. Per germline, CDR1 SGHTA and CDR2 FQGNSA. V dropped 2 bases and J dropped 3; count of bases not matched to a gene: 10. The CDR3 contains 18 residues. The CDR3 coding sequence is TGTGCCAGCAGCTTAAGGGGGGGGGCGGGAGGGTACACCGGGGAGCTGTTTTTT. It specifies CASSLRGGAGGYTGELFF.

CDR3 in amino acids: CSVVNVGGQETQYF. The CDR3 coding sequence is TGCAGCGTTGTGAACGTAGGGGGCCAAGAGACCCAGTACTTC. J is TRBJ2-5 and V is TRBV29-1; tentatively, D is TRBD1 (6 bases). The V gene lost 4 bases and the J gene lost 1 base, with 13 bases spanning the gap. In germline, CDR1 is SQVTM, CDR2 ANQGSEA. The CDR3 contains 14 residues.

The gene calls are TRBV2 and TRBJ2-1, with D possibly called TRBD1 or TRBD2 (6 bases each). The germline V and J ends were trimmed by 7 bases and 8 bases, with 21 bases remaining between them. In germline, CDR1 is SNHLY, CDR2 FYNNEI. The CDR3 has 15 amino acids. The CDR3 is CASTPNAGGLYEQFF. The DNA for the CDR3 is TGTGCCAGCACCCCTAATGCTGGGGGGCTTTATGAGCAGTTCTTC.

In its sample, this clone was seen once. The J gene is TRBJ2-1, the V gene TRBV30; D gene ambiguous. Germline CDR1 is GTSNPN and CDR2 is SVGIG (reference sequence). The CDR3 consists of 15 residues. The ends were cut back, 2 bases at V and 3 bases at J, with 14 bases in the middle. The CDR3 DNA reads as TGTGCCTGGAGTAGTTCGGGTATTAACTACAATGAGCAGTTCTTC. It is translated as CAWSSSGINYNEQFF.

The DNA for the CDR3 is TGTGCCAGCAGCCCCGAGTCAACTAATGAAAAACTGTTTTTT. It encodes CASSPESTNEKLFF. The rearrangement uses TRBV7-9 and TRBJ1-4, with unresolved D. This CDR3 is 14 amino acids long. Germline assignment: CDR1 SEHNR and CDR2 FQNEAQ (reference sequence). V lost 5 bases, J lost 0 bases, and 7 bases lay in between.

CDR3 sequence (DNA): TGTGCCAGCAGCCACTCTCGGAGAGGGCTGAACACTGAAGCTTTCTTT. This gives the protein CASSHSRRGLNTEAFF. V and J are TRBV4-2 and TRBJ1-1; D gene uncertain. The germline CDR1 and CDR2 sequences are LGHNA and YNFKEQ. Trimming removed 3 bases at V and 0 bases at J, with 14 bases between. The CDR3 length is 16 residues.

This clone qualifies as large. The chain is built from TRBV15 and TRBJ2-7; D is unclear. This CDR3 is 13 amino acids long. Germline CDR1 LNHNV, CDR2 YYDKDF (reference sequence). V lost 1 base and J 3 bases, leaving 7 bases between the germline ends. The CDR3 is CATSRARVYEQYF. As DNA, the CDR3 is TGTGCCACCAGCAGAGCCAGAGTCTACGAGCAGTACTTC.

This chain uses TRBV9 with TRBJ2-1; 11 bases are shared with TRBD2. The V and J ends lost 0 bases and 7 bases, in that order; junction bases with no gene match: 12. CDR1 SGDLS and CDR2 YYNGEE come from the germline V gene. The CDR3 spans 18 residues. The CDR3 DNA is TGTGCCAGCAGCGTAGGTCTCCTAGCGGGAGGAGAATGGAATGAGCAGTTCTTC. Protein product: CASSVGLLAGGEWNEQFF.

V and J are TRBV7-3 and TRBJ2-7, with D possibly TRBD1 on 5 matching bases. The CDR3 length is 14 residues. The V and J ends lost 2 bases and 6 bases respectively, with 14 bases between them. Germline CDR1 and CDR2: SGHTA and FQGTGA. The CDR3 reads CASSLDFSGSEQYF. CDR3 nucleotide sequence: TGTGCCAGCAGCTTAGACTTCTCAGGGTCCGAGCAGTACTTC.

The rearrangement uses TRBV5-5 and TRBJ2-7; D is uncertain. V lost 0 bases to trimming and J lost 0 bases, with 7 bases between them. CDR3 size: 14 residues. CDR1 and CDR2 from the germline V gene are SGHKS and YYEKEE (reference sequence). Here the CDR3 DNA reads TGTGCCAGCAGCTTGGTGCAGGCCTCCTACGAGCAGTACTTC. Its translation: CASSLVQASYEQYF.

The chain is built from TRBV28 and TRBJ2-3, with 7 nucleotides matching TRBD2. Germline V gene data show CDR1 as MDHEN and CDR2 as SYDVKM. The CDR3 extends over 14 amino acids. With V trimmed by 4 bases and J by 6 bases, 7 bases remained unmatched. In DNA form, the CDR3 reads TGTGCCAGCAGTTCTCTCGGGGGGACCGATACGCAGTATTTT. This gives the protein CASSSLGGTDTQYF.